This T cell receptor (beta chain) was documented in a study of TIL therapy for anti-PD-1-resistant metastatic lung cancer. Study overall: Patients then received nivolumab; progressors got lymphodepletion, TIL and IL-2.

The table lists this clone with a few counts. Its antigen is unidentified. Time point described: pre-treatment sample, taken before nivolumab and TIL therapy. The V segment lost 2 bases and the J segment 0 bases; nucleotides outside the gene matches: 15. The length of the CDR3 is 19 residues. The germline CDR1 and CDR2 sequences are SEHNR and FQNEAQ (reference sequence). Study results and limitations: Infused TIL clonotypes partially replaced the baseline blood repertoire, then decayed over months.

Sequencing used immunoSEQ v3. Using immunoSEQ multiplex PCR, the repertoire was profiled, and TCRdb retains in-frame clones only, with some absent. The table shows 55,000 to 60,000 clones, with around 67% occurring only once. V and J are TRBV7-9 and TRBJ2-5, with 7 bases fitting TRBD2. Sequencing was performed on blood, taken at baseline. The TCR originated in a person between 25 and 80 years old with non-small cell lung cancer. In DNA form, the CDR3 reads TGTGCCAGCAGCTTACGGCTGAGCGGGGCGATAAGGTACCAAGAGACCCAGTACTTC. This gives the protein CASSLRLSGAIRYQETQYF. Drawing the rest from reference TRBV7-9 and TRBJ2-5, the complete variable domain is DTGVSQNPRHKITKRGQNVTFRCDPISEHNRLYWYRQTLGQGPEFLTYFQNEAQLEKSRLLSDRFSAERPKGSFSTLEIQRTEQGDSAMYLCASSLRLSGAIRYQETQYFGPGTRLLVL.